This T cell receptor beta chain was sequenced for a study of a mutant IDH1 vaccine in newly diagnosed glioma. Study context: Patients underwent eight vaccinations, which took place in weeks 1, 3, 5, 7, 11, 15, 19 and 23. Pretreatment consisted of radiotherapy, temozolomide, or both, with most receiving both. Study-level results: Changes in top peripheral clonotypes did not appear linked to pseudoprogression. Researchers report vaccine-induced immune responses in over 90% of patients.

Sample time point: week 11, during vaccination. The investigators gave 300 ug of mutant IDH1 20-mer peptide in each vaccine dose, together with topical imiquimod. Sequencing used immunoSEQ multiplex PCR; TCRdb keeps in-frame clones, though not all of them. This sample carries some 60,000 clones, around 80% of them seen once, and the ten largest clones take 3.6%. Points on this clone: Its cognate antigen is unknown.

V lost 11 bases and J 6 bases, leaving 17 bases between the germline ends. This CDR3 spans 12 amino acids. Germline assignment: CDR1 SNHLY and CDR2 FYNNEI. The sample was PBMCs, taken from a glioma patient whose treatment included an IDH1 peptide vaccine. The V call is TRBV2, the J call TRBJ2-7; D could derive from TRBD1 or TRBD2 (5 bases each). The TCR comes from a man aged 25-40 years with glioma. The CDR3 here is CAAARDHPEQYF. CDR3 DNA sequence: TGTGCCGCCGCCCGGGACCATCCCGAGCAGTACTTC.